This is a list of T cell receptor beta chains from one sample in a study of T-cell reconstitution after alpha-beta-depleted transplantation in children. TCRdb re-analysed the PCR reads in MiXCR, keeping a single row per CDR3 protein. The table lists 210,000 or so distinct CDR3 sequences, around 9.9% of them singletons. This specimen was PBMCs, taken before TCRalphabeta/CD19-depleted stem cell transplant. The receptor set was obtained from a child younger than two with acute myeloid leukemia, due to receive a stem cell transplant. Both conserved end residues are part of each CDR3. D genes are given only for firm matches. Expanded clones get a size class; other rows say once, few or many, or leave the size out.

clone_size j_call d_call v_call cdr3_aa cdr3_nt
. TRBJ2-4 . TRBV4-2 CASSQDPGKNIQYF TGTGCCAGCAGCCAAGATCCAGGCAAAAACATTCAGTACTTC
many TRBJ1-2 . TRBV24-1 CATSDMDHGYTF TGTGCCACCAGTGATATGGACCATGGCTACACCTTC
few TRBJ2-3 TRBD2 TRBV7-3 CASSPRGSGTTDTQYF TGTGCCAGCAGCCCTAGGGGTAGCGGGACCACAGATACGCAGTATTTT
. TRBJ2-3 . TRBV7-8 CASSSKRTDTQYF TGTGCCAGCAGTTCTAAGCGCACAGATACGCAGTATTTT
few TRBJ2-7 . TRBV4-2 CAMGRGLSCEQYF TGTGCCATGGGCCGGGGCCTCTCCTGCGAGCAGTACTTC
many TRBJ2-1 . TRBV21-1 CASSKVGQSGRAYEQFF TGTGCCAGCAGCAAAGTGGGACAAAGCGGGAGGGCCTATGAGCAGTTCTTC
many TRBJ2-7 TRBD2 TRBV7-8 CASSFKTSGSIEQYF TGTGCCAGCAGCTTTAAGACTAGCGGGAGTATCGAGCAGTACTTC
many TRBJ2-1 TRBD2 TRBV3-1 CASSQEREGYNEQFF TGTGCCAGCAGCCAAGAGCGGGAGGGCTACAATGAGCAGTTCTTC
. TRBJ2-1 . TRBV5-1 CASSLLDSSYNEHFF TGCGCCAGCAGCCTATTGGACAGCTCCTACAATGAGCATTTCTTC
many TRBJ1-1 . TRBV7-8 CAGDAGPNTEAFF TGTGCCGGAGACGCAGGGCCGAACACTGAAGCTTTCTTT
many TRBJ2-1 TRBD1 TRBV27 CASTHDRADNEQFF TGTGCCAGCACACACGACAGGGCCGACAATGAGCAGTTCTTC
many TRBJ2-3 . TRBV5-1 CASSPGGGADTQYF TGCGCCAGCAGCCCGGGGGGCGGTGCCGATACGCAGTATTTT
many TRBJ2-7 TRBD1 TRBV6-2/TRBV6-3 CASRKQGATSYEQYF TGTGCCAGCAGAAAACAGGGGGCCACCTCCTACGAGCAGTACTTC